These 4 T cell receptor beta chains were all obtained from the same sample, sequenced in a study of shared T cell receptors in the human thymus. The data were produced by immunoSEQ multiplex PCR, yet TCRdb's version contains in-frame clones alone and is incomplete. The table has some 660,000 clones, more than 75% seen once. This sample also belongs to another study, concerning human thymus T cells.

Material for sequencing was thymocytes. The source is a boy in the first two years of life with a congenital heart defect.

The J gene is TRBJ1-6, the V gene TRBV5-6, with D hard to call. The CDR3 has 18 residues. The germline gives CDR1 SGHDT, CDR2 YYEEEE. With 4 bases removed from V and 0 bases from J, the gap between germline ends came to 17 bases. CDR3 amino acids: CASSTTRVWSSYNSPLHF. The CDR3 region has the DNA TGTGCCAGCAGCACGACGAGGGTATGGAGCTCCTATAATTCACCCCTCCACTTT.

V is TRBV12-5 and J is TRBJ2-3; D possibly corresponds to TRBD2 (5 bases). The CDR3 is 17 residues long. Trimming removed 2 bases from V and 2 bases from J, with 17 bases in between. Germline CDR1 reads LGHNT; CDR2 reads FRNRAP. The CDR3 loop is CASGLSAARRDTDTQYF. In nucleotides, the CDR3 is TGTGCTAGTGGTTTGTCAGCGGCTCGTCGGGACACAGATACGCAGTATTTT.

The chain couples TRBV4-3 to TRBJ1-4; D possibly corresponds to TRBD1 (6 bases). Germline V gene sequence: CDR1 LGHNA, CDR2 YSLEER. The V end was cut by 0 bases, the J end by 11 bases, with 22 bases between. The CDR3 runs to 17 residues. CDR3 protein: CASSQDLAGVMKGKLFF. The CDR3 coding sequence is TGCGCCAGCAGCCAAGATCTGGCAGGGGTGATGAAGGGGAAACTGTTTTTT.

The V call is TRBV5-1, the J call TRBJ1-2; D may be TRBD1 (6 bases). The CDR3 covers 17 residues. With 4 bases removed from V and 0 bases from J, the gap between germline ends came to 19 bases. Germline CDR1 is SGHRS and CDR2 is YFSETQ. CDR3 residues: CASSVQGPHPPNYGYTF. As DNA, the CDR3 is TGCGCCAGCAGCGTGCAGGGGCCCCATCCCCCTAACTATGGCTACACCTTC.